The sequence of this TCR beta chain was determined in a study of CD8 T cells in ankylosing spondylitis. V dropped 5 bases and J dropped 15 bases, with 14 bases sitting between them. The CDR3 runs to 12 residues. This clonotype was observed many times. Scientists made TCR beta libraries using quantitative 5'-RACE with molecular barcodes. MiXCR was run by TCRdb on the 5' RACE reads, yielding one entry per CDR3 protein. There are about 130,000 distinct CDR3 sequences in the sample; around 7.9% occur only once, and around 11% lies in the top ten. The chain is built from TRBV12-3 or TRBV12-4 and TRBJ1-6; D not resolved. The sequence was collected from a female donor with ankylosing spondylitis or in good health (not recorded which). The sequencing input was blood, either unsorted or a sorted T cell fraction (not recorded which). For the CDR3, the DNA is TGTGCCAGCAGTCCGGGGTCCCTCGGCCTCCACTTT. It codes for CASSPGSLGLHF.